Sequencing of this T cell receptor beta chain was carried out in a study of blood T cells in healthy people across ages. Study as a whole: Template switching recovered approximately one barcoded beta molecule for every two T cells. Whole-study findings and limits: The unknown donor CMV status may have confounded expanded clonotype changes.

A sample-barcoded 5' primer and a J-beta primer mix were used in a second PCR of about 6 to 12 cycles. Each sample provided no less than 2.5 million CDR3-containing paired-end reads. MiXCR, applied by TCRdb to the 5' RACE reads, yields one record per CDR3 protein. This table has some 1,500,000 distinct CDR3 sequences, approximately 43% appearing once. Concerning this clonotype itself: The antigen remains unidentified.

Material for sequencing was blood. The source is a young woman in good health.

CDR3 residues: CAISVLGCVNEQYF. The CDR3 DNA sequence: TGTGCCATCAGTGTCCTGGGGTGCGTCAACGAGCAGTACTTC. This chain joins TRBV10-3 and TRBJ2-5; D not certain. The DNA end is more similar to TRBJ2-7, so the J call may be wrong. The CDR3 consists of 14 residues. CDR1 ENHRY and CDR2 SYGVKD come from the germline V gene.